This T cell receptor beta chain originates from a study of T cells in Graves' hyperthyroidism and ophthalmopathy. Overall study results and limits: Blood shared most expanded thyroid clonotypes above 0.001.

Those with hyperthyroidism were 18 to 65 years old, newly diagnosed, and ill for under 2 months. Thyroid ultrasound and orbital computed tomography, with clinical symptoms and serum thyroxine and TRAb, informed diagnoses. Source material for PBMCs was 9 to 10 ml fresh peripheral blood. Amplification of TCR beta CDR3 regions was performed using RNA transcripts as template. The HTBI primer set served for first-round RT-PCR of the TCR CDR3. TCRdb redid the calling of the multiplex PCR reads with MiXCR, one entry per CDR3 protein. The sample carries 210,000 or so distinct CDR3 sequences, approximately 17% recorded once. Germline V CDR1 and CDR2: LGHNT, FRNRAP. CDR3 length: 14 residues. J was trimmed by 5 bases and V by 5 bases; bases with no gene match: 6. At least ten counts were recorded for this clonotype. The antigen is unknown.

Sample: blood. The rearrangement joins TRBV12-5 to TRBJ2-3; 8 nucleotides line up with TRBD1. The clonotype comes from a man aged 45-60 years with Graves' hyperthyroidism. CDR3 DNA: TGTGCTAGTGGTCTTCAGGGGGCGGGAGATACGCAGTATTTT. The encoded protein is CASGLQGAGDTQYF. Using reference TRBV12-5 and TRBJ2-3 for the parts outside the CDR3, the full variable domain is DARVTQTPRHKVTEMGQEVTMRCQPILGHNTVFWYRQTMMQGLELLAYFRNRAPLDDSGMPKDRFSAEMPDATLATLKIQPSEPRDSAVYFCASGLQGAGDTQYFGPGTRLTVL.